A selection of T cell receptor beta chains follows, all from one sample in a study of cytomegalovirus exposure and HLA in healthy donors. Assay used: immunoSEQ multiplex PCR; TCRdb lists only in-frame clones, some missing. The sample features approximately 58,000 clones, with 9.5% to 12% in its top ten. Sequenced material: PBMCs. All receptors come from a woman aged 45-65 years in good health and CMV-seropositive. CDR3s include the opening cysteine and the closing phenylalanine or tryptophan. Fields, in order: V gene, J gene, D gene, CDR3 DNA, CDR3 protein. The D gene is left open where the match is weak.

TRBV6-6	TRBJ2-2	NA	TGTGCCAGCAGTTACTCGAATCGAGGTCAGGAGCTGTTTTTT	CASSYSNRGQELFF
TRBV1	TRBJ2-1	NA	TGCACCAGCAGCCAACTCGCTAGCGGGGGGATCTTCTACAATGAGCAGTTCTTC	CTSSQLASGGIFYNEQFF
TRBV7-2	TRBJ1-1	NA	TGTGCCAGCAGCTTAGACAGGGTGAACACTGAAGCTTTCTTT	CASSLDRVNTEAFF
TRBV30	TRBJ1-4	NA	TGTGCCTGGAGATCGGGTGGATCAACTAATGAAAAACTGTTTTTT	CAWRSGGSTNEKLFF
TRBV4-3	TRBJ1-6	TRBD1	TGCGCCAGCAGCCATTGGACAGGTAGCTCCTATAATTCACCCCTCCACTTT	CASSHWTGSSYNSPLHF
TRBV7-3	TRBJ1-1	NA	TGTGCCAGCAGCTTAATTATAGGGAGCACTGAAGCTTTCTTT	CASSLIIGSTEAFF
TRBV4-3	TRBJ2-5	TRBD1	TGCGCCAGCAGCCACAGGGACAGGGGTTCGGAGACCCAGTACTTC	CASSHRDRGSETQYF
TRBV6-1	TRBJ1-1	TRBD1	TGTGCCAGCAGTGGGAGGGGGCCAGGGAACACTGAAGCTTTCTTT	CASSGRGPGNTEAFF
TRBV7-2	TRBJ1-2	NA	TGTGCCAGCAGCTCGGGACACCTCTATGGCTACACCTTC	CASSSGHLYGYTF
TRBV2	TRBJ2-5	NA	TGTGCCAGCAGTGAGAGGGTCCAAGAGACCCAGTACTTC	CASSERVQETQYF
TRBV5-1	TRBJ1-2	NA	TGCGCCAGCAGCTTGTTTTATGGGACTGGCTATGGCTACACCTTC	CASSLFYGTGYGYTF
TRBV28	TRBJ1-4	TRBD1	TGTGCCAGCAGGGAACAGGGGGCCTGGAATGAAAAACTGTTTTTT	CASREQGAWNEKLFF
TRBV7-8	TRBJ1-1	NA	TGTGCCAGCAGCATAGGACAGACCCTCGTGAACACTGAAGCTTTCTTT	CASSIGQTLVNTEAFF
TRBV10-3	TRBJ2-7	NA	TGTGCCATCCAGAGGGATAGTAGCGAGCAGTACTTC	CAIQRDSSEQYF
TRBV7-6	TRBJ2-1	NA	TGTGCCAGCAGCCCGTACGCCGGGAGAGAAAACAATGAGCAGTTCTTC	CASSPYAGRENNEQFF
TRBV7-9	TRBJ2-7	TRBD1	TGTGCCAGCAGCACGCCGGACAGGGGGCTGGTCGAGCAGTACTTC	CASSTPDRGLVEQYF
TRBV4-1	TRBJ2-3	NA	TGCGCCAGCAGCTCAAGAGGGGGGGTACGCACAGATACGCAGTATTTT	CASSSRGGVRTDTQYF
TRBV6-1	TRBJ1-2	TRBD1	TGTGCCAGCAGACACCGGGACAGCTATGGCTACACCTTC	CASRHRDSYGYTF
TRBV6-5	TRBJ2-7	TRBD1	TGTGCCAGCAGACCCTACGACAGGGGGCCTTACGAGCAGTACTTC	CASRPYDRGPYEQYF
TRBV7-9	TRBJ1-5	TRBD1	TGTGCCAGCAGCCTACAGGGGTCTCGCGATCAGCCCCAGCATTTT	CASSLQGSRDQPQHF
TRBV7-6	TRBJ2-5	TRBD2	TGTGCCAGCAGCCCAAGCGGGAGGGCCGAGACCCAGTACTTC	CASSPSGRAETQYF
TRBV28	TRBJ2-7	NA	TGTGCCAGCAGTCCCCAACCGGGGGTAAGCAGCTACGAGCAGTACTTC	CASSPQPGVSSYEQYF
TRBV11-2	TRBJ2-7	NA	TGTGCCAGCAGCTTAACGGGGGTCGAGCAGTACTTC	CASSLTGVEQYF
TRBV6-1	TRBJ2-7	NA	TGTGCCAGCAGTGAGCCGCGGTACGAGCAGTACTTC	CASSEPRYEQYF
TRBV7-2	TRBJ1-5	NA	TGTGCCAGCAGGCCGCAGGCTAGCAATCAGCCCCAGCATTTT	CASRPQASNQPQHF
TRBV20-1	TRBJ2-7	NA	TGCAGTGCTGCCCACAGGGCGGGGCAGTACTTC	CSAAHRAGQYF
TRBV28	TRBJ1-6	NA	TGTGCCAGCGTTTCGAGGACAGCCCCAAATTCACCCCTCCACTTT	CASVSRTAPNSPLHF
TRBV7-2	TRBJ2-7	TRBD1	TGTGCCAGCAGCCCGACAGGGAACTCCTACGAGCAGTACTTC	CASSPTGNSYEQYF
TRBV19	TRBJ1-2	NA	TGCGCCAGTAGCCCTTCTGGAGGTGCTAACTATGGCTACACCTTC	CASSPSGGANYGYTF
TRBV5-6	TRBJ2-2	TRBD2	TGTGCCAGCAGCTTGCTGCGGGAGAGCACCGGGGAGCTGTTTTTT	CASSLLRESTGELFF
TRBV30	TRBJ1-3	NA	TGTGCCTGGAGTGTTAACTCTGGAAACACCATATATTTT	CAWSVNSGNTIYF
TRBV28	TRBJ1-5	NA	TGTGCCAGCAGTTTGGGGGGAGGGGGCAATCAGCCCCAGCATTTT	CASSLGGGGNQPQHF
TRBV5-5	TRBJ2-3	NA	TGTGCCAGCAGAAGGGCAGGGGTAGTAGATACGCAGTATTTT	CASRRAGVVDTQYF
TRBV5-1	TRBJ1-2	TRBD1	TGCGCCAGCAGCCCCGGACAGGGGGCACCTAACTATGGCTACACCTTC	CASSPGQGAPNYGYTF
TRBV27	TRBJ2-1	TRBD2	TGTGCCAGCAGTCTACGGACTAGCGGGAGAGGCTCCTACAATGAGCAGTTCTTC	CASSLRTSGRGSYNEQFF
TRBV18	TRBJ1-5	NA	TGTGCCAGCTCACCAGACGGACAGCTATCCCGTCAGCCCCAGCATTTT	CASSPDGQLSRQPQHF
TRBV25-1	TRBJ2-2	NA	TGTGCCAGCAGTGGTCGGGACACCGGGGAGCTGTTTTTT	CASSGRDTGELFF
TRBV19	TRBJ2-1	TRBD1	TGTGCCAGTATACAGGGGGGAAGCTCCTACAATGAGCAGTTCTTC	CASIQGGSSYNEQFF
TRBV29-1	TRBJ2-1	TRBD1	TGCAGCGTTGATAGAGGACAGGGGCGAGTTAATGAGCAGTTCTTC	CSVDRGQGRVNEQFF
TRBV21-1	TRBJ1-2	NA	TGTGCCAGCAGCAACCAGGGGCTCTATGGCTACACCTTC	CASSNQGLYGYTF
TRBV5-1	TRBJ2-2	NA	TGCGCCAGCAATGGCGCCGAGGTTGCCGCGAACACCGGGGAGCTGTTTTTT	CASNGAEVAANTGELFF
TRBV11-2	TRBJ2-5	NA	TGTGCCAGCAGCCCCGTCCAAGAGACCCAGTACTTC	CASSPVQETQYF
TRBV7-8	TRBJ1-5	NA	TGTGCCAGCAGCTTGCTCTCCAGGGGTGTCGGGCAGCCCCAGCATTTT	CASSLLSRGVGQPQHF
TRBV5-6	TRBJ2-3	TRBD2	TGTGCCAGCAGCTTGGGTGCTAGCGGGGGGCAAGATACGCAGTATTTT	CASSLGASGGQDTQYF
TRBV6-5	TRBJ1-2	NA	TGTGCCAGCGGGGGATCCGGGACAATAGATGGCTACACCTTC	CASGGSGTIDGYTF
TRBV7-9	TRBJ2-2	NA	TGTGCCAGCAGCCCGGTTTACACCGGGGAGCTGTTTTTT	CASSPVYTGELFF
TRBV27	TRBJ2-7	TRBD2	TGTGCCAGCAGGGGGACTAGCGGGACCTCCTACGAGCAGTACTTC	CASRGTSGTSYEQYF
TRBV18	TRBJ1-5	TRBD1	TGTGCCAGCTCACGATTGACAGGGCAAGGGCAGCCCCAGCATTTT	CASSRLTGQGQPQHF
TRBV7-8	TRBJ2-5	NA	TGTGCCAGTGCAAGTAACAGACAACTCCAAGAGACCCAGTACTTC	CASASNRQLQETQYF
TRBV7-2	TRBJ1-4	NA	TGTGCCAGCAGCCCGCAAAACATTGTTGAAAAACTGTTTTTT	CASSPQNIVEKLFF
TRBV9	TRBJ2-2	TRBD1	TGTGCCAGCAGCGCGGGACAGGGGAACACCGGGGAGCTGTTTTTT	CASSAGQGNTGELFF
TRBV27	TRBJ2-7	TRBD2	TGTGCCAGCAGGCTAGCGGGCGCATACGAGCAGTACTTC	CASRLAGAYEQYF
TRBV19	TRBJ2-7	TRBD2	TGTGCCAGTAGTGGACGGGAGGGTCCTCCCTACGAGCAGTACTTC	CASSGREGPPYEQYF
TRBV4-2	TRBJ2-1	TRBD2	TGTGCCAGCAGTTACACTAGCGGGGGCCCCGACAATGAGCAGTTCTTC	CASSYTSGGPDNEQFF
TRBV29-1	TRBJ1-5	TRBD1	TGCAGCTGTAAACAGGGGGCGAATCAGCCCCAGCATTTT	CSCKQGANQPQHF
TRBV6-1	TRBJ1-3	NA	TGTGCCAGCAGTGCAGGGGTTATTGGAAACACCATATATTTT	CASSAGVIGNTIYF
TRBV14	TRBJ2-3	NA	TGTGCCAGCAGCCAAGAAAGAGGGTATACGCAGTATTTT	CASSQERGYTQYF